These T cell receptor beta chains were read from a single sample in a study of OX40 agonist ivuxolimab in advanced cancers. Profiling relied on immunoSEQ multiplex PCR, and the TCRdb table lists in-frame clones only, not all of them. The sample shows tens of thousands of clones, more than 70% of them seen only once. The sequenced sample was CD4+ or CD8+ T cells sorted from blood, obtained in a trial of the OX40 agonist ivuxolimab. The receptors derive from an adult with an advanced solid tumor such as melanoma, head and neck, liver or kidney cancer. Both conserved end residues are part of each CDR3. The D gene is left open where the match is weak. Part of the rows lack a size; the others show once, few, many or a class for expanded clones.

once	NA	TRBJ1-1	TRBV6-5	CASSFGFDTEAFF	TGTGCCAGCAGTTTTGGATTTGACACTGAAGCTTTCTTT
NA	NA	TRBJ2-7	TRBV7-8	CASSTWGGADYEQYF	TGTGCCAGCAGCACGTGGGGGGGCGCCGACTACGAGCAGTACTTC
NA	TRBD1	TRBJ1-2	TRBV7-6	CASSPGAGQGSPGYGYTF	TGTGCCAGCAGCCCAGGGGCGGGACAGGGTAGTCCGGGCTATGGCTACACCTTC
NA	NA	TRBJ1-1	TRBV7-9	CASSLVGGLNTEAFF	TGTGCCAGCAGCTTAGTCGGGGGCTTGAACACTGAAGCTTTCTTT
NA	NA	TRBJ2-7	TRBV5-1	CASSLRQTHYEQYF	TGCGCCAGCAGCTTGCGACAGACTCACTACGAGCAGTACTTC
NA	NA	TRBJ2-7	TRBV27	CASSFQGSYEQYF	TGTGCCAGCAGTTTCCAAGGGTCCTACGAGCAGTACTTC
NA	NA	TRBJ2-7	TRBV27	CASSLSYREDAYEQYF	TGTGCCAGCAGTTTATCCTACAGGGAAGACGCCTACGAGCAGTACTTC
NA	TRBD1	TRBJ1-1	TRBV27	CASSTPTGLNTEAFF	TGTGCCAGCAGTACCCCGACAGGGTTGAACACTGAAGCTTTCTTT
NA	NA	TRBJ2-1	TRBV29-1	CSSRGPENEQFF	TGCAGCTCAAGAGGGCCAGAGAATGAGCAGTTCTTC
NA	NA	TRBJ1-5	TRBV27	CASSLMGSNQPQHF	TGTGCCAGCAGTTTAATGGGGAGCAATCAGCCCCAGCATTTT
once	TRBD2	TRBJ2-1	TRBV7-2	CASRAPGLAYNEQFF	TGTGCCAGCAGGGCCCCGGGACTAGCTTACAATGAGCAGTTCTTC
medium-sized	NA	TRBJ1-2	TRBV10-3	CALGGSGNYGYTF	TGTGCTCTGGGGGGTAGTGGAAACTATGGCTACACCTTC
NA	NA	TRBJ2-2	TRBV19	CASSIISGRRNTGELFF	TGTGCCAGTAGTATTATTTCGGGCAGGCGGAACACCGGGGAGCTGTTTTTT
NA	TRBD2	TRBJ2-5	TRBV5-8	CASSLGLAAQETQYF	TGTGCCAGCAGCCTGGGGCTAGCGGCACAAGAGACCCAGTACTTC
NA	NA	TRBJ1-2	TRBV6-1	CASTEWGDGYTF	TGTGCCAGCACTGAGTGGGGGGATGGCTACACCTTC
NA	TRBD2	TRBJ2-2	TRBV7-6	CASSLSRAGGSTGELFF	TGTGCCAGCAGCTTATCGCGGGCGGGGGGTTCCACCGGGGAGCTGTTTTTT
NA	NA	TRBJ2-1	TRBV5-1	CASSLTLNNEQFF	TGCGCCAGCAGCTTGACCCTTAACAATGAGCAGTTCTTC